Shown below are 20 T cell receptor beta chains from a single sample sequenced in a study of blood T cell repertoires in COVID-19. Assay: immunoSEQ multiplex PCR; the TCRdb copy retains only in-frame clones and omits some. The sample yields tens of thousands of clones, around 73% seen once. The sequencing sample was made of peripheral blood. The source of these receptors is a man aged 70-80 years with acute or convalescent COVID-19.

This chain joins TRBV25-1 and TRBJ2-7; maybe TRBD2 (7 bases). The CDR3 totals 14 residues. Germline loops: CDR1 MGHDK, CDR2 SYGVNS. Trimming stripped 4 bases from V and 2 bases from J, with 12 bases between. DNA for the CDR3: TGTGCCAGCAGTGGGACGGGGGGCGCCTACGAGCAGTACTTC. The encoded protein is CASSGTGGAYEQYF.

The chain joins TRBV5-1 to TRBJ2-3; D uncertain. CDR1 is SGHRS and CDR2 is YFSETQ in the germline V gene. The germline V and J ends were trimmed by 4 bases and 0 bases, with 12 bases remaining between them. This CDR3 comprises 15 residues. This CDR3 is CASSTPTLSTDTQYF. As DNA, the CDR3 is TGCGCCAGCAGCACCCCGACACTTAGCACAGATACGCAGTATTTT. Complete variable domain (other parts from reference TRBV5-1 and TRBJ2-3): KAGVTQTPRYLIKTRGQQVTLSCSPISGHRSVSWYQQTPGQGLQFLFEYFSETQRNKGNFPGRFSGRQFSNSRSEMNVSTLELGDSALYLCASSTPTLSTDTQYFGPGTRLTVL.

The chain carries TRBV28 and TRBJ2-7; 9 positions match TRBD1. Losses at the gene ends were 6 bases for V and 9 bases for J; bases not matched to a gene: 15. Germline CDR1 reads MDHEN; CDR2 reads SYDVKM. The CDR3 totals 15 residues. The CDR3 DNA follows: TGTGCCAGCAGGCGCCGGGACAGGGCCCCCCTAGGGCAGTACTTC. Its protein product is CASRRRDRAPLGQYF.

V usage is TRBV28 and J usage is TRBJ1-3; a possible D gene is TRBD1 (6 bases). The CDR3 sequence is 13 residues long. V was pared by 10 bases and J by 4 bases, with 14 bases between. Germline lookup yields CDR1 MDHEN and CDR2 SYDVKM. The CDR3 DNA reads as TGTGCCACCAATACAGGGAGCGGAAACACCATATATTTT. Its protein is CATNTGSGNTIYF. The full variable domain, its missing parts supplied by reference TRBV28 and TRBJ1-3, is DVKVTQSSRYLVKRTGEKVFLECVQDMDHENMFWYRQDPGLGLRLIYFSYDVKMKEKGDIPEGYSVSREKKERFSLILESASTNQTSMYLCATNTGSGNTIYFGEGSWLTVV.

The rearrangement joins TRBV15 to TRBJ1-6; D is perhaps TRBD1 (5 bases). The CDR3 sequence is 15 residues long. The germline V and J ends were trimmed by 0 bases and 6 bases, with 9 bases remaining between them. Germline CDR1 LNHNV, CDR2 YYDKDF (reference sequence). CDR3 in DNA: TGTGCCACCAGCAGAGATGGGGGGTTTAATTCACCCCTCCACTTT. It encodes CATSRDGGFNSPLHF.

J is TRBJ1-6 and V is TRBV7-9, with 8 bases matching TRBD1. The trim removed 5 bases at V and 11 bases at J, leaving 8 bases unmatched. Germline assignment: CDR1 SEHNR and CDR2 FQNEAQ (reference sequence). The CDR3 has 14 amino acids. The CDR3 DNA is TGTGCCAGCAGCCCCCGACAGGGGACGGCACCCCTCCACTTT. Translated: CASSPRQGTAPLHF.

CDR3 protein: CASSIGTGTYQPQHF. In DNA, the CDR3 is TGTGCCAGTAGTATCGGGACAGGGACCTATCAGCCCCAGCATTTT. V usage is TRBV19 and J usage is TRBJ1-5; the match to TRBD1 covers 9 bases. CDR1 is LNHDA and CDR2 is SQIVND in the germline V gene (reference sequence). The ends lost 3 bases at V and 5 bases at J; junction bases unmatched: 5. The CDR3 covers 15 residues.

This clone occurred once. The CDR3 nucleotides read TGTGCCAGCAGTTCCAGTCCCGGGTTGGATGGCTACACCTTC. Its protein is CASSSSPGLDGYTF. The rearrangement links TRBV28 to TRBJ1-2; D not resolved. Between the trimmed V and J ends, which lost 4 bases and 6 bases, there was a span of 15 bases. Germline V CDR1 and CDR2: MDHEN, SYDVKM. This CDR3 region has 14 residues.

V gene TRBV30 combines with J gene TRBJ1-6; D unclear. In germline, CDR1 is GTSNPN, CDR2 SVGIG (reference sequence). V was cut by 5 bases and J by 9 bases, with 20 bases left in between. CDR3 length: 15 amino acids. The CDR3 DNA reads TGTGCCTGGGCCGGGAGATCCGGGTGGGTTTCACCCCTCCACTTT. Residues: CAWAGRSGWVSPLHF.

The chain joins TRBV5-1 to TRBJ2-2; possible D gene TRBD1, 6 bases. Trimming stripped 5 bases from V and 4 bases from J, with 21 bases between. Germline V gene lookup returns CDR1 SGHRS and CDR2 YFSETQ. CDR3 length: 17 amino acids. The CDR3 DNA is TGCGCCAGCAGTTCCACCGGGCAGGGGAGAAGCACCGGGGAGCTGTTTTTT. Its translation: CASSSTGQGRSTGELFF.

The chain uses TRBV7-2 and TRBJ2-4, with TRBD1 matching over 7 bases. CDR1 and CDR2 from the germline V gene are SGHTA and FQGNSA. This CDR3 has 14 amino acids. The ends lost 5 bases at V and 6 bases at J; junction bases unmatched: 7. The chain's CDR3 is CASSLDYRGNIQYF. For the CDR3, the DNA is TGTGCCAGCAGCCTAGATTACAGGGGAAACATTCAGTACTTC.

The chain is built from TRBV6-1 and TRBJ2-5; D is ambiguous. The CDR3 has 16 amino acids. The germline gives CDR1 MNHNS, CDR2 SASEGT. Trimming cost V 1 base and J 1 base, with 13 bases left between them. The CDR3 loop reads CASSEGAQLPQETQYF. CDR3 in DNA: TGTGCCAGCAGTGAAGGCGCACAGCTCCCCCAAGAGACCCAGTACTTC.

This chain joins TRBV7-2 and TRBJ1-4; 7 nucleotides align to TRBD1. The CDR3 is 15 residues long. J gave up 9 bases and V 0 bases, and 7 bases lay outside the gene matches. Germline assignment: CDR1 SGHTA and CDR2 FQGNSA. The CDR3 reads CASSLAWAGGQKLFF. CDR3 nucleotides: TGTGCCAGCAGCTTAGCGTGGGCAGGGGGGCAAAAACTGTTTTTT.

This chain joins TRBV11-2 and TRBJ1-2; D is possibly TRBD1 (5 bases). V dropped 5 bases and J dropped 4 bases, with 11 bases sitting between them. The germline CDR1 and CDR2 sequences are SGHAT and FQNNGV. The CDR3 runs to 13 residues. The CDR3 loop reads CASSRQGVYGYTF. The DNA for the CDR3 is TGTGCCAGCAGCCGCCAGGGCGTCTATGGCTACACCTTC.

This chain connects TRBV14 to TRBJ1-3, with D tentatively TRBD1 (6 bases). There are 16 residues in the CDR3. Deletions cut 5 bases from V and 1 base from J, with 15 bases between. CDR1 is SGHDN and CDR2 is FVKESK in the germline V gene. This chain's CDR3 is CASSTRQVLSGNTIYF. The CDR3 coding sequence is TGTGCCAGCAGCACGAGACAGGTTCTGTCTGGAAACACCATATATTTT. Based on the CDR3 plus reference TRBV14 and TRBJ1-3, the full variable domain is EAGVTQFPSHSVIEKGQTVTLRCDPISGHDNLYWYRRVMGKEIKFLLHFVKESKQDESGMPNNRFLAERTGGTYSTLKVQPAELEDSGVYFCASSTRQVLSGNTIYFGEGSWLTVV.

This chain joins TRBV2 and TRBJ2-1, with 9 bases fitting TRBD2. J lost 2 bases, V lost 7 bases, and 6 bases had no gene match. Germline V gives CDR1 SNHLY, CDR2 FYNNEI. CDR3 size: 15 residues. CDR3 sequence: CASMGSGRTYNEQFF. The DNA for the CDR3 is TGTGCCAGCATGGGCAGCGGGAGGACCTACAATGAGCAGTTCTTC.

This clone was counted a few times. The CDR3 nucleotides are TGTGCCAGCACCGCGGACAGGGTGAACACTGAAGCTTTCTTT. It codes for CASTADRVNTEAFF. V is TRBV7-8 and J is TRBJ1-1, with TRBD1 matching over 8 bases. There are 14 residues in the CDR3. CDR1 and CDR2 from the germline V gene are SGHVS and FQNEAQ. V gave up 7 bases and J gave up 0 bases; unmatched junction bases: 4.

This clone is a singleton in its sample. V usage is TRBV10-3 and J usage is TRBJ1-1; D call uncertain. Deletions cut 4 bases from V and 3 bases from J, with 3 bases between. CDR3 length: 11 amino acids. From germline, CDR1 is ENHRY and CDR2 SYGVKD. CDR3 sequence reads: CAISGDTEAFF. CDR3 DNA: TGTGCCATCAGTGGAGACACTGAAGCTTTCTTT.

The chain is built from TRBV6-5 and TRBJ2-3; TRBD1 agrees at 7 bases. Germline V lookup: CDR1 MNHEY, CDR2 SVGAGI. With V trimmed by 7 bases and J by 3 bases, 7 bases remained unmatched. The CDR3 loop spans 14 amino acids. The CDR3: CASIRQGATDTQYF. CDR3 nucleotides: TGTGCCAGCATTAGACAGGGAGCAACAGATACGCAGTATTTT.

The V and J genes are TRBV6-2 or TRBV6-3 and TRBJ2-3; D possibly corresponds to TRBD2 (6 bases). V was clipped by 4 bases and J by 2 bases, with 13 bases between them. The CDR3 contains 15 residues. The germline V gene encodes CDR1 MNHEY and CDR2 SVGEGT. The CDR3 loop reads CASSWLEGSTDTQYF. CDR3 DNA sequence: TGTGCCAGCAGTTGGCTGGAGGGGTCCACAGATACGCAGTATTTT.